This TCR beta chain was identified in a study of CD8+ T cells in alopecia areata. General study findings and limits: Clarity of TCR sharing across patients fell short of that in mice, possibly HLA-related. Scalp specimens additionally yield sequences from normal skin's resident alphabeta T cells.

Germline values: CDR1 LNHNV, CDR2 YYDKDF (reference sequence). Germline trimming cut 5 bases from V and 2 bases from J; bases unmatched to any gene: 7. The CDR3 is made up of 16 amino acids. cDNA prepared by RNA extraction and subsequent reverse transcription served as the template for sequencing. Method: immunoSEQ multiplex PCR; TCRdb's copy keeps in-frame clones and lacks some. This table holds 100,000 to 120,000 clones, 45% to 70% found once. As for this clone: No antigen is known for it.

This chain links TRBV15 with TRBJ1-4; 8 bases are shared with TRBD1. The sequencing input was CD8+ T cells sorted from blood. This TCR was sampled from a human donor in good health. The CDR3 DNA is TGTGCCACCAGCTTCGGACAGGGAGTCACTAATGAAAAACTGTTTTTT. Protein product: CATSFGQGVTNEKLFF.